This TCR beta chain was observed in a study of beta chain features in type 1 diabetes. The wider study: Cells sorted and examined across all samples totaled roughly 100,000,000. Study-wide results and limits: Diminished insertions and augmented deletions at VDJ junctions characterized type 1 diabetes patients. For Type 1 diabetes patients, all four CD4+ subsets carried TCRB CDR3s that were moderately but significantly shorter.

The whole isolated RNA underwent reverse transcription, so sequencing captured expressed TCRB transcripts. Sequenced by immunoSEQ multiplex PCR; TCRdb stores in-frame clones only, minus some. In the table there are under 950,000 clones, roughly a sixth of which are singletons. Turning to this clone: Its antigen is unknown.

CDR1 is MNHNY and CDR2 is SVGAGI in the germline V gene (reference sequence). V lost 4 bases and J lost 4, with 10 bases in between. The CDR3 has 14 residues. Heparinised blood was drawn once per donor, averaging around 120 mL. Sequences were obtained from naive CD4+ T cells from blood. The chain has TRBV6-6 and TRBJ2-2, with D perhaps TRBD1 or TRBD2 (5 bases each). The clonotype originates from a woman under 30 in good health. CDR3 protein: CASSFTGTTGELFF. Here the CDR3 DNA reads TGTGCCAGCAGTTTCACCGGGACCACCGGGGAGCTGTTTTTT.